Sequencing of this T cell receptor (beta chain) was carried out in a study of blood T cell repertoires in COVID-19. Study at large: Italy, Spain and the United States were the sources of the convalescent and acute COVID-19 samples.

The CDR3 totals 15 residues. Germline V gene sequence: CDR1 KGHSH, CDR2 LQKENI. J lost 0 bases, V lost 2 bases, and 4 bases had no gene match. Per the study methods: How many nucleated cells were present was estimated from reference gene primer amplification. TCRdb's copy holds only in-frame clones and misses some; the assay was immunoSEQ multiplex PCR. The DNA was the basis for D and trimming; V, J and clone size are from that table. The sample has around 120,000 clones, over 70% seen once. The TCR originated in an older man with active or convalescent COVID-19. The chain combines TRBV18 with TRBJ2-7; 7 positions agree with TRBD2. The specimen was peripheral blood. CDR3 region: CASSPASGYSYEQYF. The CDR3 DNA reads TGTGCCAGCTCACCAGCTAGCGGATACTCCTACGAGCAGTACTTC.